This T cell receptor beta chain was captured by sequencing in a study of cytomegalovirus exposure and HLA in healthy donors. This clone showed up just a few times. Other DNA sequences within the sample encode an identical CDR3. Both 60 Vbeta primers and 13 Jbeta primers went into the PCR. Sequencing used immunoSEQ multiplex PCR; TCRdb keeps in-frame clones, though not all of them. Of about 160,000 clones in the sample, about three quarters were seen once. The specimen sequenced was PBMCs. The clonotype comes from a female donor in good health and CMV-seronegative.

CDR3: CASSLGRTGIYEQYF. Written as DNA, the CDR3 is TGTGCCAGCAGCTTGGGACGGACAGGGATATACGAGCAGTACTTC. This chain links TRBV7-8 with TRBJ2-7, with 8 bases aligning to TRBD1. Losses at the gene ends were 3 bases for V and 4 bases for J; bases not matched to a gene: 8. The CDR3 is made up of 15 amino acids. In germline, CDR1 is SGHVS, CDR2 FQNEAQ.